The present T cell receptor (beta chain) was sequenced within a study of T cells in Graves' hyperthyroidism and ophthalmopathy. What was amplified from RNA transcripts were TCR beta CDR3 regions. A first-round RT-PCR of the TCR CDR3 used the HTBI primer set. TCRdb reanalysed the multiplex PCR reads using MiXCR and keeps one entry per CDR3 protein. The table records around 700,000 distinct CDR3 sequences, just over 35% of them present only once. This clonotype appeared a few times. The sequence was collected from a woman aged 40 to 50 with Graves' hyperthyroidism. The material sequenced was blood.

CDR3 amino acids: CAISGQGPSTDTQYF. CDR3 DNA sequence: TGTGCCATCAGTGGACAGGGACCCAGCACAGATACGCAGTATTTT. The V call is TRBV10-3, the J call TRBJ2-3; 7 bases map to TRBD1. CDR1 and CDR2 from the germline V gene are ENHRY and SYGVKD. This CDR3 comprises 15 residues. V lost 4 bases to trimming and J lost 0 bases; unmatched junction nucleotides: 4.